The next 8 T cell receptor beta chains were all read from a single sample in a study of spatial heterogeneity in lung cancer. A single record per CDR3 protein comes from TCRdb applying MiXCR to the 5' RACE reads. This sample carries around 8,800 distinct CDR3 sequences, more than 4% of them seen once, and the ten largest clones take roughly 10%. Study-level findings and limits: In tumors, expanded intratumoral alpha and beta TCR counts tracked mutation counts.

As to time point: sample taken at primary tumor resection. Their specific antigens are unknown. The source was lung tumor tissue, collected at surgery. These receptor sequences come from a female donor with early-stage non-small cell lung cancer.

The table lists this clonotype with a few counts. The chain joins TRBV12-3 or TRBV12-4 to TRBJ2-1, with 7 positions matching TRBD2. The V segment lost 5 bases and the J segment 10 bases; nucleotides outside the gene matches: 5. CDR3 length equals 12 residues. Here the CDR3 DNA reads TGTGCCAGCAGTCCTCCGGGAGGCGAGCAGTTCTTC. This codes for CASSPPGGEQFF.

This clonotype was seen ten or more times. The J gene is TRBJ2-2, the V gene TRBV19, with unresolved D. Germline CDR1 is LNHDA and CDR2 is SQIVND (reference sequence). The CDR3 consists of 16 residues. The V end was cut by 2 bases, the J end by 0 bases, with 10 bases between. The CDR3 loop reads CASSIRSSTNTGELFF. CDR3 nucleotides: TGTGCCAGTAGTATAAGAAGCAGTACGAACACCGGGGAGCTGTTTTTT.

The table lists this clonotype with many counts. CDR3 loop: CASSPRLADSYNEQFF. The CDR3 bases are TGTGCCAGCTCACCACGCCTAGCGGACTCCTACAATGAGCAGTTCTTC. This rearrangement joins TRBV18 to TRBJ2-1; TRBD2 agrees at 7 bases. CDR1 KGHSH and CDR2 LQKENI come from the germline V gene. Unmatched junction bases numbered 3, after V lost 1 base and J lost 0 bases. The CDR3 consists of 16 residues.

This clonotype has at least ten counts. The chain combines TRBV6-1 with TRBJ2-7; D gene ambiguous. This CDR3 spans 15 amino acids. Trimming removed 0 bases from V and 1 base from J, with 10 bases in between. CDR1 and CDR2 from the germline V gene are MNHNS and SASEGT. The CDR3 protein is CASSEAGFTSYEQYF. The CDR3 DNA reads as TGTGCCAGCAGTGAAGCGGGGTTTACTTCCTACGAGCAGTACTTC.

Ten or more counts support this clonotype. This chain joins TRBV7-9 and TRBJ1-5; TRBD1 is a possible D gene (6 bases). CDR3 length: 13 amino acids. Germline CDR1 and CDR2: SEHNR and FQNEAQ (reference sequence). Trimming pared 1 base from V and 9 bases from J, leaving 10 bases between. The CDR3 loop is CASSLEGGMPQHF. Here the CDR3 DNA reads TGTGCCAGCAGCTTAGAGGGGGGCATGCCCCAGCATTTT.

At least ten counts were recorded for this clonotype. The chain has TRBV10-3 and TRBJ2-3, with no clear D. The V end was cut by 4 bases, the J end by 2 bases, with 7 bases between. There are 13 residues in the CDR3. Germline V CDR1 and CDR2: ENHRY, SYGVKD. Here the CDR3 DNA reads TGTGCCATCAGTGTTCAGGACACAGATACGCAGTATTTT. Protein product: CAISVQDTDTQYF.

This clonotype has ten or more counts. The rearrangement uses TRBV2 and TRBJ1-2; 8 nucleotides line up with TRBD1. CDR3 length: 15 residues. The V segment lost 3 bases and the J segment 4 bases; nucleotides outside the gene matches: 7. Germline CDR1 and CDR2: SNHLY and FYNNEI. CDR3 residues: CASSDGTGGVYGYTF. CDR3 in DNA: TGTGCCAGCAGTGACGGTACAGGGGGTGTCTATGGCTACACCTTC.

By sample share, this clonotype is medium-sized. J is TRBJ2-7 and V is TRBV20-1; a possible D gene is TRBD2 (6 bases). CDR1 is DFQATT and CDR2 is SNEGSKA in the germline V gene (reference sequence). Trimming took 6 bases from V and 0 from J, leaving 24 bases between them. This CDR3 is built from 17 residues. The CDR3, as DNA: TGCAGTGCCGTGGGTAGCGGAGGGCCTGCGAGCTCCTACGAGCAGTACTTC. Translating it yields CSAVGSGGPASSYEQYF.